One and the same sample provided the 23 T cell receptor beta chains below, sequenced in a study of blood T cell repertoires in COVID-19. Data came from immunoSEQ multiplex PCR; TCRdb stores just in-frame clones and leaves some out. In the table there are 200,000 or so clones, about 88% of which are singletons. The material sequenced was peripheral blood. Receptor source: a man aged 35-49 years with active or convalescent COVID-19.

The gene calls are TRBV6-1 and TRBJ2-7; possible D gene TRBD2, 6 bases. With 0 bases removed from V and 2 bases from J, the gap between germline ends came to 11 bases. Germline V lookup: CDR1 MNHNS, CDR2 SASEGT. CDR3 length equals 15 residues. Here the CDR3 reads CASSEAWGDPYEQYF. In nucleotides, the CDR3 is TGTGCCAGCAGTGAAGCGTGGGGGGATCCCTACGAGCAGTACTTC.

The V call is TRBV28, the J call TRBJ2-7; TRBD2 matches 14 bases. CDR1 MDHEN and CDR2 SYDVKM come from the germline V gene. CDR3 length: 15 amino acids. V was clipped by 7 bases and J by 4 bases; unmatched bases: 6. CDR3 in DNA: TGTGCCAGCACCGGGACTAGCGGGAGTTTATACGAGCAGTACTTC. This translates into CASTGTSGSLYEQYF.

The V gene is TRBV9, the J gene TRBJ2-7, with unresolved D. Germline lookup yields CDR1 SGDLS and CDR2 YYNGEE. The CDR3 totals 14 residues. V was shortened by 0 bases and J by 1 base, with 8 bases between the two germline ends. CDR3 nucleotide sequence: TGTGCCAGCAGCGTAGAATCCAGTTCCTACGAGCAGTACTTC. It translates to CASSVESSSYEQYF.

The chain combines TRBV28 with TRBJ2-7; no reliable D call. V was clipped by 5 bases and J by 3 bases, with 11 bases between them. This CDR3 spans 13 amino acids. CDR1 and CDR2 (germline): MDHEN, SYDVKM. CDR3 loop: CASSLSGRYEQYF. The CDR3 bases are TGTGCCAGCAGTCTAAGTGGGCGCTACGAGCAGTACTTC.

The chain uses TRBV19 and TRBJ2-2; D gene ambiguous. The germline V gene has CDR1 LNHDA and CDR2 SQIVND (reference sequence). V lost 8 bases and J 6 bases, leaving 13 bases between the germline ends. The CDR3 runs 13 residues. In nucleotides, the CDR3 is TGTGCCAGTGCCCTAATTTTGGCCGGGGAGCTGTTTTTT. Protein: CASALILAGELFF. Full variable domain (missing parts from reference TRBV19 and TRBJ2-2): DGGITQSPKYLFRKEGQNVTLSCEQNLNHDAMYWYRQDPGQGLRLIYYSQIVNDFQKGDIAEGYSVSREKKESFPLTVTSAQKNPTAFYLCASALILAGELFFGEGSRLTVL.

This clone was counted a single time. The chain recombines TRBV27 with TRBJ2-7, with 9 bases fitting TRBD1. From germline, CDR1 is MNHEY and CDR2 SMNVEV (reference sequence). Trimming cost V 7 bases and J 7 bases; bases outside gene matches: 8. This CDR3 has 13 residues. CDR3 nucleotide sequence: TGTGCCAGCACCGAGCGGACAGGGGTGGAGCAGTACTTC. Translated, it gives CASTERTGVEQYF.

The V call is TRBV2, the J call TRBJ1-5; D unresolved. Trimming shortened V by 3 bases and J by 4 bases, and 10 bases separated the two germline ends. The CDR3 length is 14 residues. Per germline, CDR1 SNHLY and CDR2 FYNNEI. CDR3 DNA: TGTGCCAGCAGTGATAAGGAGAGTAATCAGCCCCAGCATTTT. It translates to CASSDKESNQPQHF. Supplemented by reference TRBV2 and TRBJ1-5, the full variable domain reads EPEVTQTPSHQVTQMGQEVILRCVPISNHLYFYWYRQILGQKVEFLVSFYNNEISEKSEIFDDQFSVERPDGSNFTLKIRSTKLEDSAMYFCASSDKESNQPQHFGDGTRLSIL.

This clone was found once. The chain combines TRBV3-1 (or the pseudogene TRBV3-2) with TRBJ1-2, with a weak D call TRBD1 (6 bases). The CDR3 totals 17 residues. Germline CDR1 reads LGHDT; CDR2 reads YNNKEL (reference sequence). V was shortened by 4 bases and J by 12 bases, with 30 bases between the two germline ends. CDR3 sequence: CASSPTRASRDTTIHTF. DNA for the CDR3: TGTGCCAGCAGCCCGACCAGGGCCTCCCGGGACACCACTATACACACCTTC.

This clone was observed a single time. The chain links TRBV11-2 to TRBJ1-1, with TRBD1 identical over 7 bases. Germline loops: CDR1 SGHAT, CDR2 FQNNGV. V lost 6 bases to trimming and J lost 2 bases; unmatched junction nucleotides: 3. The CDR3 runs 13 residues. DNA for the CDR3: TGTGCCAGCAGGGGGACAGTAAACACTGAAGCTTTCTTT. This encodes CASRGTVNTEAFF.

The chain is built from TRBV7-9 and TRBJ1-4; D is ambiguous. The CDR3 is 16 residues long. Germline V lookup: CDR1 SEHNR, CDR2 FQNEAQ (reference sequence). With 0 bases removed from V and 5 bases from J, the gap between germline ends came to 13 bases. CDR3 in DNA: TGTGCCAGCAGCTTAGCGGGCCGGCCGGCGAATGAAAAACTGTTTTTT. Its translation: CASSLAGRPANEKLFF.

Comments on this clone: The sample has other DNA sequences that encode this CDR3 too. The V call is TRBV5-1, the J call TRBJ1-1, with unresolved D. V lost 0 bases to trimming and J lost 2 bases, with 5 bases between them. The CDR3 has 13 residues. Germline V lookup: CDR1 SGHRS, CDR2 YFSETQ. The CDR3 here is CASSLAVNTEAFF. For the CDR3, the DNA is TGCGCCAGCAGCTTGGCCGTCAACACTGAAGCTTTCTTT.

This sequence joins TRBV28 and TRBJ1-5, with TRBD1 as a possible D gene (6 bases). The CDR3 covers 16 residues. The germline V gene encodes CDR1 MDHEN and CDR2 SYDVKM. Between the trimmed V and J ends, which lost 4 bases and 0 bases, there was a span of 13 bases. CDR3: CASSSGQPYSNQPQHF. The CDR3 DNA sequence: TGTGCCAGCAGTTCCGGACAGCCCTATAGCAATCAGCCCCAGCATTTT. Drawing the rest from reference TRBV28 and TRBJ1-5, the complete variable domain is DVKVTQSSRYLVKRTGEKVFLECVQDMDHENMFWYRQDPGLGLRLIYFSYDVKMKEKGDIPEGYSVSREKKERFSLILESASTNQTSMYLCASSSGQPYSNQPQHFGDGTRLSIL.

V is TRBV7-9 and J is TRBJ2-1; TRBD1 might be the D (7 bases). Germline V gives CDR1 SEHNR, CDR2 FQNEAQ (reference sequence). The CDR3 has 15 residues. With 4 bases removed from V and 3 bases from J, the gap between germline ends came to 13 bases. The CDR3 nucleotides read TGTGCCAGCAGCTCGTCAGGGGGGAACTACAATGAGCAGTTCTTC. Protein: CASSSSGGNYNEQFF.

The chain couples TRBV5-5 to TRBJ1-5; no definite D call. Germline values: CDR1 SGHKS, CDR2 YYEKEE (reference sequence). Trimming removed 0 bases from V and 3 bases from J, with 10 bases in between. CDR3 length: 15 residues. The CDR3 loop is CASSLDSVPNQPQHF. In nucleotides, the CDR3 is TGTGCCAGCAGCTTGGATAGTGTCCCCAATCAGCCCCAGCATTTT.

The rearrangement uses TRBV5-1 and TRBJ1-1; D is ambiguous. V was cut by 7 bases and J by 2 bases, with 15 bases left in between. Germline-derived CDR1 and CDR2 are SGHRS and YFSETQ. The CDR3 is made up of 14 amino acids. The CDR3, as DNA: TGCGCCAGCTCCTCAGGAGGTGAAAACACTGAAGCTTTCTTT. This encodes CASSSGGENTEAFF.

This chain connects TRBV27 to TRBJ1-2; 10 nucleotides agree with TRBD1. Germline CDR1 and CDR2: MNHEY and SMNVEV (reference sequence). CDR3 size: 19 residues. V lost 8 bases, J lost 7 bases, and 25 bases stayed unmatched. In DNA, the CDR3 is TGTGCCAGCGGTTCGACAGGGGGCTCGGACCTATATTTTTTGGGTGGCTACACCTTC. Protein: CASGSTGGSDLYFLGGYTF.

A note on this clone: This CDR3 is also generated by other DNA sequences in the sample. This chain links TRBV30 with TRBJ1-2; D may be TRBD1 (6 bases). The CDR3 loop spans 13 amino acids. Germline CDR1 and CDR2: GTSNPN and SVGIG (reference sequence). Trimming cost V 0 bases and J 4 bases, with 9 bases left between them. DNA for the CDR3: TGTGCCTGGAGTGTTGGGGGCCCCTATGGCTACACCTTC. It yields the protein CAWSVGGPYGYTF.

A single count supports this clone. CDR3 in DNA: TGCGCCAGCCGGGGGACAGACGGGGAGCTGTTTTTT. Protein: CASRGTDGELFF. V is TRBV5-1 and J is TRBJ2-2; TRBD1 is a possible D gene (7 bases). CDR3 size: 12 residues. Germline V gene data show CDR1 as SGHRS and CDR2 as YFSETQ. V lost 7 bases, J lost 7 bases, and 11 bases lay in between.

This sequence joins TRBV18 and TRBJ2-4, with D tentatively TRBD1 (5 bases). The CDR3 contains 13 residues. Deletions cut 3 bases from V and 5 bases from J, with 8 bases between. CDR1 is KGHSH and CDR2 is LQKENI in the germline V gene. CDR3 sequence: CASSPQGQNIQYF. The CDR3 bases are TGTGCCAGCTCACCGCAGGGCCAAAACATTCAGTACTTC.

The chain joins TRBV12-3 or TRBV12-4 to TRBJ1-2, with D unresolved. Trimming removed 2 bases at V and 4 bases at J, with 8 bases between. The CDR3 has 13 amino acids. The CDR3 DNA follows: TGTGCCAGCAGTTTACCCGGGAGCTATGGCTACACCTTC. Translated, it gives CASSLPGSYGYTF.

This clone was detected once. V is TRBV27 and J is TRBJ1-5; 7 bases are shared with TRBD1. The length of the CDR3 is 13 residues. The germline V gene encodes CDR1 MNHEY and CDR2 SMNVEV (reference sequence). The J segment lost 8 bases and the V segment lost 6 bases, leaving 7 bases of the junction unmatched. The CDR3 DNA follows: TGTGCCAGCAGGAGAGACAGGGTTGAGCCCCAGCATTTT. Amino acid sequence: CASRRDRVEPQHF.

The chain uses TRBV9 and TRBJ2-5; 8 nucleotides line up with TRBD2. The length of the CDR3 is 15 residues. Germline V gene data show CDR1 as SGDLS and CDR2 as YYNGEE. The J segment lost 3 bases and the V segment lost 5 bases, leaving 9 bases of the junction unmatched. CDR3 in amino acids: CASSHRAGGEETQYF. The CDR3 nucleotides are TGTGCCAGCAGTCATAGGGCGGGAGGCGAAGAGACCCAGTACTTC.

The chain links TRBV19 to TRBJ1-6; D is ambiguous. This CDR3 is built from 15 residues. V was cut by 5 bases and J by 9 bases, with 17 bases left in between. Per the germline V gene, CDR1 is LNHDA and CDR2 is SQIVND (reference sequence). Here the CDR3 reads CASSVLTGLASPLHF. The CDR3, as DNA: TGTGCCAGTAGTGTCCTAACTGGGCTGGCTTCACCCCTCCACTTT.